These 19 T cell receptor beta chains were sequenced from one sample in a study of T-cell memory formation after mild COVID-19. TCRdb recomputed calls from the 5' RACE reads with MiXCR, one row per CDR3 protein. The table records some 250,000 distinct CDR3 sequences, approximately 18% of them present only once. The sample consisted of PBMCs or a T cell subset sorted from them (not recorded which). Receptor source: a man in his late teens or twenties who had mild COVID-19 (a few samples of this study predate the infection). Cell type and time point are not known.

Only a few counts were recorded for this clonotype. J is TRBJ1-1 and V is TRBV4-2; D is unresolved. Trimming shortened V by 4 bases and J by 1 base, and 4 bases separated the two germline ends. Germline CDR1 and CDR2: LGHNA and YNFKEQ. The CDR3 extends over 12 amino acids. Here the CDR3 reads CASSPTNTEAFF. CDR3 nucleotides: TGTGCCAGCAGCCCTACGAACACTGAAGCTTTCTTT.

This clonotype was seen a handful of times. The chain joins TRBV20-1 to TRBJ2-1, with TRBD2 matching 11 bases. This CDR3 has 14 amino acids. J lost 9 bases, V lost 5 bases, and 9 bases had no gene match. Germline V gene data show CDR1 as DFQATT and CDR2 as SNEGSKA (reference sequence). The CDR3 spells CSALSGGAGSEQFF. The CDR3, as DNA: TGCAGTGCTCTTAGCGGGGGGGCCGGGAGTGAGCAGTTCTTC.

This clonotype was counted a few times. J is TRBJ1-3 and V is TRBV7-2; D call uncertain. The V and J ends lost 5 bases and 4 bases respectively, with 12 bases between them. CDR3 length equals 14 residues. Germline values: CDR1 SGHTA, CDR2 FQGNSA. The CDR3 bases are TGTGCCAGCAGCACGCCGTCCAGCGGAAACACCATATATTTT. Translated: CASSTPSSGNTIYF.

The V and J genes are TRBV5-6 and TRBJ1-6; D remains unclear. There are 15 residues in the CDR3. In germline, CDR1 is SGHDT, CDR2 YYEEEE. V lost 4 bases to trimming and J lost 1 base, with 9 bases between them. The DNA of the CDR3 is TGTGCCAGCAGCCCCGGAAGGTCCTATAATTCACCCCTCCACTTT. Its translation is CASSPGRSYNSPLHF. The whole variable domain, filled in from reference TRBV5-6 and TRBJ1-6, reads DAGVTQSPTHLIKTRGQQVTLRCSPKSGHDTVSWYQQALGQGPQFIFQYYEEEERQRGNFPDRFSGHQFPNYSSELNVNALLLGDSALYLCASSPGRSYNSPLHFGNGTRLTVT.

The gene calls are TRBV5-4 and TRBJ2-7; D is unclear. There are 13 residues in the CDR3. The germline gives CDR1 SGHNT, CDR2 YYREEE (reference sequence). The ends were cut back, 0 bases at V and 4 bases at J, with 8 bases in the middle. In DNA form, the CDR3 reads TGTGCCAGCAGCTTGGATCCGGGTTACGAGCAGTACGTC. It translates to CASSLDPGYEQYV.

This clonotype appeared once. V is TRBV11-2 and J is TRBJ2-1; TRBD2 agrees at 8 bases. Germline loops: CDR1 SGHAT, CDR2 FQNNGV. This CDR3 is built from 15 residues. Unmatched junction bases numbered 9, after V lost 3 bases and J lost 8 bases. The CDR3 DNA reads TGTGCCAGCAGCTTGTGGCTAGCGGGTATCGATGAGCAGTTCTTC. It is translated as CASSLWLAGIDEQFF.

This clonotype appeared a few times. The V and J genes are TRBV7-9 and TRBJ2-4; D is uncertain. The CDR3 covers 18 residues. CDR1 and CDR2 (germline): SEHNR, FQNEAQ (reference sequence). Trimming cost V 3 bases and J 0 bases, with 18 bases left between them. The CDR3 protein is CASSLGRLDRVAKNIQYF. The CDR3 DNA follows: TGTGCCAGCAGCTTGGGTCGACTCGACCGAGTAGCCAAAAACATTCAGTACTTC.

The gene calls are TRBV7-3 and TRBJ1-6; 8 bases are a match to TRBD1. V trimming: 5 bases; J trimming: 9 bases; junction bases outside the gene matches: 9. This CDR3 has 15 residues. Germline CDR1 SGHTA, CDR2 FQGTGA. DNA for the CDR3: TGTGCCAGCAGCCAGCGACAGGGGATTGGTTCACCCCTCCACTTT. Translation: CASSQRQGIGSPLHF.

This clonotype was picked up many times. The chain joins TRBV2 to TRBJ1-5; D unresolved. Germline assignment: CDR1 SNHLY and CDR2 FYNNEI. Trimming pared 4 bases from V and 0 bases from J, leaving 13 bases between. There are 16 residues in the CDR3. The CDR3 nucleotides are TGTGCCAGCAGTGGACGACTGACGGTTAGCAATCAGCCCCAGCATTTT. Its translation: CASSGRLTVSNQPQHF.

J is TRBJ2-2 and V is TRBV7-3; D not resolved. The V end lost 1 base, the J end lost 6 bases, and 9 bases lay between the germline ends. Germline values: CDR1 SGHTA, CDR2 FQGTGA. The CDR3 is 14 amino acids. The CDR3 sequence is CASSLMGSPGELFF. The DNA for the CDR3 is TGTGCCAGCAGCTTAATGGGTAGTCCCGGGGAGCTGTTTTTT.

This clonotype turned up a few times. V is TRBV12-5 and J is TRBJ1-4, with a possible D match to TRBD1 (5 bases). The V gene lost 6 bases and the J gene lost 0 bases, with 14 bases spanning the gap. From germline, CDR1 is LGHNT and CDR2 FRNRAP. The CDR3 has 16 residues. The CDR3 DNA reads TGTGCTAGTGGCCTCGGGACGGTTGCAACTAATGAAAAACTGTTTTTT. As protein: CASGLGTVATNEKLFF.

This clonotype has more than one count but fewer than ten. The chain employs TRBV20-1 and TRBJ1-5; perhaps TRBD1 as D (6 bases). The CDR3 sequence is 14 residues long. V was pared by 5 bases and J by 2 bases, with 13 bases between. CDR1 is DFQATT and CDR2 is SNEGSKA in the germline V gene (reference sequence). The chain's CDR3 is CSAGRGGGNQPQHF. The CDR3, as DNA: TGCAGTGCTGGGCGCGGGGGCGGCAATCAGCCCCAGCATTTT.

This clonotype showed up just a few times. The V gene is TRBV7-9, the J gene TRBJ2-3; tentative D call: TRBD1 (6 bases). Trimming shortened V by 7 bases and J by 3 bases, and 17 bases separated the two germline ends. This CDR3 has 15 residues. Germline CDR1 is SEHNR and CDR2 is FQNEAQ (reference sequence). The CDR3: CASIRNRVGTDTQYF. The CDR3 coding sequence is TGTGCCAGCATACGAAACAGGGTTGGGACAGATACGCAGTATTTT.

The chain joins TRBV24-1 to TRBJ2-7, with unresolved D. The CDR3 extends over 14 amino acids. Germline values: CDR1 KGHDR, CDR2 SFDVKD. The V end was cut by 3 bases, the J end by 5 bases, with 13 bases between. The CDR3 protein is CATSDPRLPDEQYF. The DNA for the CDR3 is TGTGCCACCAGTGATCCTCGTCTACCGGACGAGCAGTACTTC.

This clonotype came up a few times. The chain uses TRBV5-1 and TRBJ2-2; 8 nucleotides agree with TRBD1. With 4 bases clipped from V and 6 bases from J, the junction kept 8 bases outside the gene matches. Per the germline V gene, CDR1 is SGHRS and CDR2 is YFSETQ. The CDR3 runs to 15 residues. The CDR3 region is CASSRMTGVAGELFF. Here the CDR3 DNA reads TGCGCCAGCAGCAGAATGACAGGGGTTGCCGGGGAGCTGTTTTTT.

This clonotype has a count of ten or more. The genes are TRBV7-9 and TRBJ2-2, with D hard to call. The CDR3 has 13 residues. Looked up from germline, CDR1 is SEHNR and CDR2 is FQNEAQ (reference sequence). V was cut by 5 bases and J by 6 bases, with 10 bases left in between. The CDR3 protein is CASSTFDAGELFF. For the CDR3, the DNA is TGTGCCAGCAGCACCTTTGACGCCGGGGAGCTGTTTTTT.

The J gene is TRBJ2-5, the V gene TRBV11-1; 10 positions match TRBD1. The V gene's germline CDR1 is SGHAT and CDR2 FQDESV (reference sequence). V shed 1 base and J 0 bases; nucleotides not matched to a gene: 2. The CDR3 consists of 16 residues. The CDR3 DNA reads as TGTGCCAGCAGCTTAGACGGGACAGGGGACCAAGAGACCCAGTACTTC. Translation: CASSLDGTGDQETQYF.

The rearrangement links TRBV7-9 to TRBJ1-5, with a possible D match to TRBD1 (6 bases). The CDR3 totals 15 residues. V was clipped by 6 bases and J by 3 bases, with 15 bases between them. CDR1 SEHNR and CDR2 FQNEAQ come from the germline V gene (reference sequence). This CDR3 reads CASSLGGSLNQPQHF. CDR3 DNA: TGTGCCAGCAGTTTGGGGGGCTCTCTCAATCAGCCCCAGCATTTT.

This clonotype was picked up a small number of times. The CDR3 sequence is CASSLEVGVEAFF. The CDR3 nucleotides are TGTGCCAGCAGCTTAGAAGTGGGGGTTGAAGCTTTCTTT. V usage is TRBV7-6 and J usage is TRBJ1-1, with a possible D match to TRBD1 (5 bases). Deletions cut 1 base from V and 7 bases from J, with 10 bases between. Germline CDR1 and CDR2: SGHVS and FNYEAQ. The CDR3 sequence is 13 residues long.